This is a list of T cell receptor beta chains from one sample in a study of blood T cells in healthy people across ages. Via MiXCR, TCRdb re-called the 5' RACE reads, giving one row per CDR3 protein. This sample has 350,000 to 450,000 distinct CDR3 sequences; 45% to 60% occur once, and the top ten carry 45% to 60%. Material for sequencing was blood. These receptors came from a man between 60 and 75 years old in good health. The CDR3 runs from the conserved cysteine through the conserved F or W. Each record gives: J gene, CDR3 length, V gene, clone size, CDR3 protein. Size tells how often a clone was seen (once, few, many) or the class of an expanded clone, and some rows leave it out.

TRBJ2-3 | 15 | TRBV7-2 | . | CASSPGTSGPDTQYF
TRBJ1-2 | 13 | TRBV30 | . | CAWGRDRESGYTF
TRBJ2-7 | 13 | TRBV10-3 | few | CATRDSRSYEQYF
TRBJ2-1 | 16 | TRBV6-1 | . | CASSEVTSGVKNKQFF
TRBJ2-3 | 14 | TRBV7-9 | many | CASSASYSTDTQYF
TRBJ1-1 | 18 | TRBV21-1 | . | CASSREGGRGDGDTEAFF
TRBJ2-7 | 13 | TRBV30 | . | CAWSQYRGGEQYF
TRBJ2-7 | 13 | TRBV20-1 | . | CSATSGGADEQYF
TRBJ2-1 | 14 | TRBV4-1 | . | CASSPLGTGNEQFF
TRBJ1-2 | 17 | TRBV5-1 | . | CASSLTRTVLPRDGYTF
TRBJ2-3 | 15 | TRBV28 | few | CASSPIDRDTDTQYF
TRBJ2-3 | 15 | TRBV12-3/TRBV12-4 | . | CASSFQGAYTDTQYF
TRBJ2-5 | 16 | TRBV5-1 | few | CASSLSGIAGVETQYF
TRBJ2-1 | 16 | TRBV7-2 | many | CASSPRAGTGPNEQFF
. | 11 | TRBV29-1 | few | CSGAEGGEQYF
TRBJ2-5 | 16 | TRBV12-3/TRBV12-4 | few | CASSLGQGEVGETQYF
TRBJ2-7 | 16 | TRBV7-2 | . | CASSTRKGRRAYEQYF
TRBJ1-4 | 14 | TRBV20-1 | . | CSASRQGRNEKLFF
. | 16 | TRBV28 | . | CASSPGTGGLYNEQYF
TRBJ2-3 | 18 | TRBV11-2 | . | CASSSSWGTSGVADTQYF
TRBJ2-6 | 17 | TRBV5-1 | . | CASSRWTGRSGANVLTF
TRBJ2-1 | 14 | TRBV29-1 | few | CSVRGTSSYNEQFF
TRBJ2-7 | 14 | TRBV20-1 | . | CSARRTYDSYEQYF
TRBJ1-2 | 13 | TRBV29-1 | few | CSVVWQNNSGYTF
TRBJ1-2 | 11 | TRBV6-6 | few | CASGQERDYTF
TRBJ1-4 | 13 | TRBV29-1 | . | CSVEDPLGEKLFF
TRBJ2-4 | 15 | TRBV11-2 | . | CASSLERGYGHIQYF
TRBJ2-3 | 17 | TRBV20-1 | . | CSAEEPRGTAGTDTQYF
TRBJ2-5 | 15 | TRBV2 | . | CASRPGASIKETQYF
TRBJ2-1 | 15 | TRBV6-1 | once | CASSEVRRSYNEQFF
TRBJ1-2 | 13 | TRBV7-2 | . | CASSVPQNYGYTF
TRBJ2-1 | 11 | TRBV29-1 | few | CSVRDSNEQFF
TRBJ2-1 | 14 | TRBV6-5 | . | CASRAGLGIYEQFF
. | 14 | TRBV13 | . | CASSSGQGAHEQYF
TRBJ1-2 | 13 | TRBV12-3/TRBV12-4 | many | CASRLGPPEGYTF
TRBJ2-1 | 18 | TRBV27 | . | CASGNSGRARLDYNEQFF
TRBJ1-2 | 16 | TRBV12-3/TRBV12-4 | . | CASSPGWDRTYYGYTF
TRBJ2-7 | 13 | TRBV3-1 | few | CASSQDRDGEQYF
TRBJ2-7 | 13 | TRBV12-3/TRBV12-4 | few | CASSVGGRYEQYF
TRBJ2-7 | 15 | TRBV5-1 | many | CASSVALGGGGEQYF
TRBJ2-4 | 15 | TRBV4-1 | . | CASSQEASSGHIQYF
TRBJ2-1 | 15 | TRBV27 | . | CASSRQGATYNEQFF